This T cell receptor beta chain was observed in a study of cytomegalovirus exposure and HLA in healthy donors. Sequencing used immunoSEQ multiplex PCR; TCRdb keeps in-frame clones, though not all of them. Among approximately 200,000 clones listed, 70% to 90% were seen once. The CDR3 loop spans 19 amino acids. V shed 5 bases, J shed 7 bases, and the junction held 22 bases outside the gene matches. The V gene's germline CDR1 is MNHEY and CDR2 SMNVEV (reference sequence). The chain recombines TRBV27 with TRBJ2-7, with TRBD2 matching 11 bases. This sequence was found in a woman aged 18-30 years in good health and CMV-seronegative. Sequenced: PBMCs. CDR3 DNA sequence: TGTGCCAGCAGTGTAGTCGCGACTAGCGGGGCCTACCTGAGGGGGGAGCAGTACTTC. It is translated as CASSVVATSGAYLRGEQYF.